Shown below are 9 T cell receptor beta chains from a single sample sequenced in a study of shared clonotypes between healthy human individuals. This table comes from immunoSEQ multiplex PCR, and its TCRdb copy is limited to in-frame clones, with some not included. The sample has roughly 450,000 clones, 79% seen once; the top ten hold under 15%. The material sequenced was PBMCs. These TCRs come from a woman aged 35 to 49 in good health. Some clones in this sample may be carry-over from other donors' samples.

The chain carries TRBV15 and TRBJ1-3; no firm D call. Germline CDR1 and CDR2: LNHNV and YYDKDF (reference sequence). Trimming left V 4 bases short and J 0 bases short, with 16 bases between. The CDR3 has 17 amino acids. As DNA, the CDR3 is TGTGCCACCAGCACCCCACGCGGGCAGCTCTCTGGAAACACCATATATTTT. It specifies CATSTPRGQLSGNTIYF.

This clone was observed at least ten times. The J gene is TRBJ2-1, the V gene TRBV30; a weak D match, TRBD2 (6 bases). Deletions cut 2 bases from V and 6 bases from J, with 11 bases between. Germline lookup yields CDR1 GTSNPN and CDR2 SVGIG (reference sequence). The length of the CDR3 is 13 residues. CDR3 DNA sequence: TGTGCCTGGAGTATTACTAGCTCCAATGAGCAGTTCTTC. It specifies CAWSITSSNEQFF.

CDR3 DNA: TGTGCCAGCAGACCCCGAGCGGGAGGACTCGAGCAGTACTTC. This encodes CASRPRAGGLEQYF. The V gene is TRBV27, the J gene TRBJ2-7; 9 bases line up with TRBD2. Per germline, CDR1 MNHEY and CDR2 SMNVEV (reference sequence). The CDR3 length is 14 residues. With 6 bases clipped from V and 6 bases from J, the junction kept 9 bases outside the gene matches.

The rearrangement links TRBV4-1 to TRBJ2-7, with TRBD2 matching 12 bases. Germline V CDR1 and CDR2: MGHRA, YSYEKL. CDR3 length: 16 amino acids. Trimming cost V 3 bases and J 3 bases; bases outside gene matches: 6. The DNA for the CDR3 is TGCGCCAGCAGCCAGGCTACTAGCGGGGGGAACTACGAGCAGTACTTC. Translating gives CASSQATSGGNYEQYF.

The CDR3 DNA reads TGTGCCAGCAGCTTGCTCCCTCCGGGACAGAAAGAGACCCAGTACTTC. It codes for CASSLLPPGQKETQYF. The V gene is TRBV7-9, the J gene TRBJ2-5, with TRBD1 identical over 7 bases. V shed 3 bases and J 3 bases; nucleotides not matched to a gene: 10. The CDR3 contains 16 residues. The germline CDR1 and CDR2 sequences are SEHNR and FQNEAQ (reference sequence).

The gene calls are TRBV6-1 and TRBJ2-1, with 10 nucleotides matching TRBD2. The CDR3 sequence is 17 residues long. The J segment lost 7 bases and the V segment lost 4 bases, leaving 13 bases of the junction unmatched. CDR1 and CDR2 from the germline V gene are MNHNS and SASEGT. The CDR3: CASSAHPSGGGPNEQFF. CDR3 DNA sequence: TGTGCCAGCAGTGCTCACCCGAGCGGGGGGGGTCCGAATGAGCAGTTCTTC.

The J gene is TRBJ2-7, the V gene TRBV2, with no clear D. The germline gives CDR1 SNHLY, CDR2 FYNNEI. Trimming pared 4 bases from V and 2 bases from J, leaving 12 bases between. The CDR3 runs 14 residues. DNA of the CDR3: TGTGCCAGCAGTGCGACAAGGCCCCCCTACGAGCAGTACTTC. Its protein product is CASSATRPPYEQYF.

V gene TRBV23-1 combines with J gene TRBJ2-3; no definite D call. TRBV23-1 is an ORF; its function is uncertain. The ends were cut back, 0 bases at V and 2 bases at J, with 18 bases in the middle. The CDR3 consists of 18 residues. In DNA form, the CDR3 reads TGCGCCAGCAGTCAATCGTCCCCAGGAGCCCCCCACACAGATACGCAGTATTTT. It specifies CASSQSSPGAPHTDTQYF.

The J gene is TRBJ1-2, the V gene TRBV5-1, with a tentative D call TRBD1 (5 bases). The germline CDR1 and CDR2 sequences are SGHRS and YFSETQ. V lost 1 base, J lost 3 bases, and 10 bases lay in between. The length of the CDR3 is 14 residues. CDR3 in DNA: TGCGCCAGCAGCTTGCGGGGGGGAGACTATGGCTACACCTTC. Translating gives CASSLRGGDYGYTF.